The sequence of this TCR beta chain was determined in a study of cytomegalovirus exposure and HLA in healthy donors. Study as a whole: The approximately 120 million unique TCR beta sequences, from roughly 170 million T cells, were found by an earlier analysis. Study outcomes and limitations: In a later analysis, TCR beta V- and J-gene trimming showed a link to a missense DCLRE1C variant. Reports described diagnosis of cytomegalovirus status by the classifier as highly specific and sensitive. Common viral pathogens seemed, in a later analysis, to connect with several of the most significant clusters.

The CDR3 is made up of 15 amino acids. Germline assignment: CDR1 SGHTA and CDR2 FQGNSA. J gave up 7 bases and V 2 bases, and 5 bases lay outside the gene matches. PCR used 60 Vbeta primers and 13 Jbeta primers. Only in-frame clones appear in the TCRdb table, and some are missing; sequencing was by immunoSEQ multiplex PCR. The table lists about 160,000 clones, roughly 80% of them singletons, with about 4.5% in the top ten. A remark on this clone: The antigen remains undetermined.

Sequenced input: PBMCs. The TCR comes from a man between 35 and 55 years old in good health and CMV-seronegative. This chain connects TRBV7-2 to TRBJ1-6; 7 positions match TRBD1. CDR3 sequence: CASSLRTGVNSPLHF. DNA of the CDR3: TGTGCCAGCAGCTTACGGACAGGAGTAAATTCACCCCTCCACTTT.